This T cell receptor (beta chain) appears in the sequencing data of a study of T cell changes during pregnancy in multiple sclerosis. Per the germline V gene, CDR1 is MNHEY and CDR2 is SMNVEV (reference sequence). The CDR3 has 15 amino acids. The V gene lost 7 bases and the J gene lost 0 bases, with 10 bases spanning the gap. Assay used: immunoSEQ multiplex PCR; TCRdb lists only in-frame clones, some missing. The sample consists of 50,000 to 75,000 clones, 90% to 95% of them appearing once. This chain uses TRBV27 with TRBJ2-6; no clear D. The clonotype comes from a female donor in good health, enrolled as a control in a pregnancy study. The starting material was peripheral blood, obtained in the third trimester of pregnancy. CDR3 loop: CASTPSSSGANVLTF. The CDR3, as DNA: TGTGCCAGCACTCCGAGCTCCTCTGGGGCCAACGTCCTGACTTTC.